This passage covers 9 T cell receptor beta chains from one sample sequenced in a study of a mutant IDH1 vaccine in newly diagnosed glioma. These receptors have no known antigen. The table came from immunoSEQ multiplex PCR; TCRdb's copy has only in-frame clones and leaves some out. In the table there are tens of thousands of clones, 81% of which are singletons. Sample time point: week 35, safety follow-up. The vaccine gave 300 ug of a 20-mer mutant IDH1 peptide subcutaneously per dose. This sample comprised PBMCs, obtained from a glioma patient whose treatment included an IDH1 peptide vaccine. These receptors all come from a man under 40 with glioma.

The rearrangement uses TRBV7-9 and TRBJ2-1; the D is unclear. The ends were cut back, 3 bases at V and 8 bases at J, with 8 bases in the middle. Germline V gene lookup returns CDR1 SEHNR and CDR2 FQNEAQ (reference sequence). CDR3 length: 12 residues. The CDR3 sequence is CASSFAEDEQFF. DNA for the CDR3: TGTGCCAGCAGCTTCGCCGAAGATGAGCAGTTCTTC.

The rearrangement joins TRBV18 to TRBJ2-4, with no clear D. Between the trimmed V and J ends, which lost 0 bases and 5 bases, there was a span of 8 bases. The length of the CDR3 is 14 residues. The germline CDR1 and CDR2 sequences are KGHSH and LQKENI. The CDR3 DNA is TGTGCCAGCTCACCACCCCACGGTCAAAACATTCAGTACTTC. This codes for CASSPPHGQNIQYF.

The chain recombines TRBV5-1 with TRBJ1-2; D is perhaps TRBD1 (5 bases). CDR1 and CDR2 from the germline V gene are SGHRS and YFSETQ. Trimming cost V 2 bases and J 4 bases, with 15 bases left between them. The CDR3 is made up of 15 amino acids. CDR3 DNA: TGCGCCAGCAGCTTCGGGACTCCGAGTTCCTATGGCTACACCTTC. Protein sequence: CASSFGTPSSYGYTF.

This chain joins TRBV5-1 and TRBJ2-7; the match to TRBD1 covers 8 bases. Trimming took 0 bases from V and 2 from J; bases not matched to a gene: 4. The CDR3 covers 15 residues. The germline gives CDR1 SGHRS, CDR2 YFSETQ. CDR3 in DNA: TGCGCCAGCAGCTTGGGACAGGGGCCAACCTACGAGCAGTACTTC. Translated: CASSLGQGPTYEQYF.

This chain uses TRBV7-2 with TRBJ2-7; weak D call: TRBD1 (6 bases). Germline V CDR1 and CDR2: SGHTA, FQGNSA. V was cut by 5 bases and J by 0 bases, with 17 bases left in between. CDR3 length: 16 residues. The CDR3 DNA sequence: TGTGCCAGCAGCCCCCGTTCAGGGGTGAGCTCCTACGAGCAGTACTTC. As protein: CASSPRSGVSSYEQYF.

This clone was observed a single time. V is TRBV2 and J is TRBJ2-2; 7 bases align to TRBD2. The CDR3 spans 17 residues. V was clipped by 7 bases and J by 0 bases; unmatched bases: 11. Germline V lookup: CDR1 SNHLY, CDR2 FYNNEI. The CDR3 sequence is CASNNRLAATNTGELFF. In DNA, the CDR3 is TGTGCCAGCAATAACAGGCTAGCGGCCACGAACACCGGGGAGCTGTTTTTT.

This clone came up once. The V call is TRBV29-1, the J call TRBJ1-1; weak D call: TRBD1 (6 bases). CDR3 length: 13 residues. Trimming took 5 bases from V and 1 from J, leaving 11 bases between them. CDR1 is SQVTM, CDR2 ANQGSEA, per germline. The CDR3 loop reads CSVSTGPNTEAFF. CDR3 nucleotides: TGCAGCGTTTCGACAGGCCCGAACACTGAAGCTTTCTTT.

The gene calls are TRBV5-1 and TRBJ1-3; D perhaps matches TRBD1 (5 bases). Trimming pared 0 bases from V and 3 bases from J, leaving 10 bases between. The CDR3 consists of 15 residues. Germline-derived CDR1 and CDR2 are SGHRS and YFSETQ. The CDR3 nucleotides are TGCGCCAGCAGCTTGGTGGAGGGGAGTGGAAACACCATATATTTT. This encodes CASSLVEGSGNTIYF.

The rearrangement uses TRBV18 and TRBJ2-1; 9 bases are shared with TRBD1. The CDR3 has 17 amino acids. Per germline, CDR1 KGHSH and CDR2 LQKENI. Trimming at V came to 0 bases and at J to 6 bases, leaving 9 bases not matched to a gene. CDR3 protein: CASSPPRGQGMGNEQFF. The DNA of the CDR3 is TGTGCCAGCTCACCACCTAGGGGACAGGGAATGGGCAATGAGCAGTTCTTC.